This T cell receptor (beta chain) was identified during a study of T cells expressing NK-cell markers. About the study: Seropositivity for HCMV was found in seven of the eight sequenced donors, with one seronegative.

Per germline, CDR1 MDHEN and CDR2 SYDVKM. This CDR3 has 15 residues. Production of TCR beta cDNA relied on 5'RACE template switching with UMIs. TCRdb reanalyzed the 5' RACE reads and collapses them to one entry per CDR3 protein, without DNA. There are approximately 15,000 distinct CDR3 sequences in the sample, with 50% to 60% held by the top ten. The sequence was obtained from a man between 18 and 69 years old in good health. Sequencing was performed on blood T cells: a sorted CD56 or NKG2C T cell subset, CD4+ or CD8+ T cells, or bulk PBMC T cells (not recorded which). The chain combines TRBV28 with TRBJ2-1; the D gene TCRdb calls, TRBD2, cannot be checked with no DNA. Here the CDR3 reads CASISYQRLNNEQFF.